The 15 T cell receptor beta chains given below trace back to one sample, sequenced in a study of cytomegalovirus exposure and HLA in healthy donors. Generated by immunoSEQ multiplex PCR, the TCRdb table keeps only in-frame clones and is missing some. Seen here are approximately 180,000 clones, around nine tenths observed once, and the top ten hold roughly 1.4%. The sequencing input was PBMCs. The receptors originated from a woman under 40 in good health and CMV-seronegative.

The CDR3 spells CASSRTTGVGEKLFF. CDR3 nucleotide sequence: TGCGCCAGCAGCAGGACGACAGGAGTAGGGGAAAAACTGTTTTTT. The chain couples TRBV5-1 to TRBJ1-4; D might be TRBD1 (6 bases). The germline V gene encodes CDR1 SGHRS and CDR2 YFSETQ. CDR3 length: 15 residues. V was pared by 4 bases and J by 8 bases, with 18 bases between.

V gene TRBV6-5 combines with J gene TRBJ2-3, with D possibly being TRBD2 (7 bases). The V end lost 7 bases, the J end lost 4 bases, and 18 bases lay between the germline ends. CDR3 length: 15 residues. Germline CDR1 is MNHEY and CDR2 is SVGAGI. CDR3 nucleotides: TGTGCCAGCACCCAGACGCGCGGGGGCTCAGATACGCAGTATTTT. Protein: CASTQTRGGSDTQYF.

The V call is TRBV27, the J call TRBJ1-5; TRBD1 aligns across 7 bases. CDR3 length: 15 residues. Germline V gives CDR1 MNHEY, CDR2 SMNVEV (reference sequence). The V gene end was trimmed by 6 bases and the J gene end by 2 bases; junction bases not matched to a gene: 7. In DNA form, the CDR3 reads TGTGCCAGCAGAAAAATTCAGGGGGGCAATCAGCCCCAGCATTTT. Protein product: CASRKIQGGNQPQHF.

The genes are TRBV6-5 and TRBJ2-1, with 7 bases aligning to TRBD2. This CDR3 has 16 amino acids. Germline-derived CDR1 and CDR2 are MNHEY and SVGAGI. Germline trimming cut 4 bases from V and 4 bases from J; bases unmatched to any gene: 10. CDR3: CASSSMGLMSYNEQFF. The DNA of the CDR3 is TGTGCCAGCAGTTCCATGGGACTAATGTCATACAATGAGCAGTTCTTC.

This chain links TRBV21-1 with TRBJ2-7; the table's D call of TRBD2 was not tested on the DNA. TRBV21-1 is deemed a pseudogene. The CDR3 is made up of 18 amino acids. In DNA form, the CDR3 reads TGTGCCACGAGCAACATCTATGGCGGTGGTATCCCAAGCTACGAGCAGTACTTC. Encoded protein: CATSNIYGGGIPSYEQYF.

V usage is TRBV5-1 and J usage is TRBJ2-1; D is perhaps TRBD1 (6 bases). V was clipped by 3 bases and J by 10 bases, with 14 bases between them. This CDR3 has 13 amino acids. Germline loops: CDR1 SGHRS, CDR2 YFSETQ. The CDR3 reads CASSSSGQREQFF. The CDR3 region has the DNA TGCGCCAGCAGCTCCTCAGGACAGAGAGAGCAGTTCTTC. The full variable domain, with the rest looked up from reference TRBV5-1 and TRBJ2-1, is KAGVTQTPRYLIKTRGQQVTLSCSPISGHRSVSWYQQTPGQGLQFLFEYFSETQRNKGNFPGRFSGRQFSNSRSEMNVSTLELGDSALYLCASSSSGQREQFFGPGTRLTVL.

This clone showed up just a few times. The CDR3 reads CASSAPGQGRNTGELFF. The DNA for the CDR3 is TGTGCCAGCAGTGCACCGGGACAGGGGCGAAACACCGGGGAGCTGTTTTTT. This rearrangement joins TRBV2 to TRBJ2-2; 10 bases match TRBD1. The CDR3 runs 17 residues. CDR1 is SNHLY, CDR2 FYNNEI, per germline. Trimming at V came to 4 bases and at J to 2 bases, leaving 7 bases not matched to a gene.

The chain joins TRBV6-1 to TRBJ1-6, with D maybe TRBD1 (6 bases). This CDR3 region has 13 residues. Germline V gene data show CDR1 as MNHNS and CDR2 as SASEGT. The V and J ends lost 2 bases and 18 bases respectively, with 17 bases between them. The CDR3 sequence is CASSETTGTPGHF. The CDR3 DNA sequence: TGTGCCAGCAGTGAAACCACAGGGACCCCGGGCCACTTT.

The rearrangement joins TRBV2 to TRBJ1-4, with 10 bases matching TRBD1. Germline loops: CDR1 SNHLY, CDR2 FYNNEI. CDR3 length equals 15 residues. Trimming at V came to 5 bases and at J to 8 bases, leaving 8 bases not matched to a gene. The CDR3 spells CASSFPGTGDEKLFF. The CDR3, as DNA: TGTGCCAGCAGTTTCCCCGGGACAGGGGACGAAAAACTGTTTTTT.

This clone was found once. J is TRBJ2-5 and V is TRBV6-1, with D possibly TRBD2 on 7 matching bases. CDR3 size: 14 residues. V was pared by 1 base and J by 5 bases, with 11 bases between. Per the germline V gene, CDR1 is MNHNS and CDR2 is SASEGT. The DNA for the CDR3 is TGTGCCAGCAGTGAAGGGAGGGGGGGCGAGACCCAGTACTTC. Translation: CASSEGRGGETQYF.

A few counts support this clone. The J gene is TRBJ1-1, the V gene TRBV7-9, with unresolved D. The germline gives CDR1 SEHNR, CDR2 FQNEAQ (reference sequence). This CDR3 contains 12 residues. V lost 1 base and J 4 bases, leaving 4 bases between the germline ends. In nucleotides, the CDR3 is TGTGCCAGCAGCTTAGAGAGCACTGAAGCTTTCTTT. Translation: CASSLESTEAFF.

The chain employs TRBV6-1 and TRBJ2-3; D may be TRBD1 (5 bases). The CDR3 is 17 amino acids. V was cut by 2 bases and J by 1 base, with 16 bases left in between. The germline gives CDR1 MNHNS, CDR2 SASEGT. This chain's CDR3 is CASSESLLTDRTDTQYF. CDR3 nucleotides: TGTGCCAGCAGTGAATCCCTCCTGACAGACCGCACAGATACGCAGTATTTT.

CDR3 sequence (DNA): TGTGCCTGGAGTGTAATGGACACGGATATGAACACTGAAGCTTTCTTT. Encoded protein: CAWSVMDTDMNTEAFF. V usage is TRBV30 and J usage is TRBJ1-1, with TRBD1 as a possible D gene (5 bases). Germline lookup yields CDR1 GTSNPN and CDR2 SVGIG (reference sequence). CDR3 length: 16 amino acids. The ends were cut back, 0 bases at V and 0 bases at J, with 14 bases in the middle.

The V gene is TRBV27, the J gene TRBJ2-1; perhaps TRBD2 as D (6 bases). V lost 4 bases and J 9 bases, leaving 16 bases between the germline ends. In germline, CDR1 is MNHEY, CDR2 SMNVEV (reference sequence). The CDR3 contains 14 residues. As DNA, the CDR3 is TGTGCCAGCAGTTCTCAGGGACTGGCCGTTGAGCAGTTCTTC. The encoded protein is CASSSQGLAVEQFF.

V is TRBV15 and J is TRBJ2-1, with D perhaps matching TRBD2 (5 bases). Germline assignment: CDR1 LNHNV and CDR2 YYDKDF (reference sequence). The CDR3 sequence is 14 residues long. V gave up 4 bases and J gave up 8 bases, with 15 bases separating them. CDR3 in DNA: TGTGCCACCAGCAAAGTGACCGGGGTCCATGAGCAGTTCTTC. This gives the protein CATSKVTGVHEQFF.